This T cell receptor beta chain came from a study of blood T cell repertoires in COVID-19. Study context: There were acute and convalescent COVID-19 samples, and they came from the United States, Italy and Spain. Sources were T cells, B-cell-depleted T cells, or PBMCs; the material itself was cDNA or gDNA.

Authors' processing steps: Amplification from reference gene primers served as the basis for estimated nucleated cell counts. The protocol was immunoSEQ multiplex PCR, while the TCRdb copy is restricted to in-frame clones and leaves out a portion. Clonal size and the V and J genes are those of that table, whereas D and trimming came from the DNA. The sample has 180,000 or so clones; about 85% are singletons. This CDR3 comprises 12 residues. Trimming took 5 bases from V and 4 from J, leaving 9 bases between them. The V and J genes are TRBV12-3 or TRBV12-4 and TRBJ2-7; D gene unclear. The origin of this receptor is a woman of 80 years or more with acute or convalescent COVID-19. Sequencing was performed on peripheral blood. The DNA for the CDR3 is TGTGCCAGCAGTACATGGTGGTACGAGCAGTACTTC. Translation gives CASSTWWYEQYF.